The clone carrying this T cell receptor beta chain showed up many times. Its antigen is undetermined. Pregnant or lactating patients were excluded, as were those with uncontrolled infection or other autoimmune disease. The PBMCs had their origin in less than 13 ml of fresh peripheral blood. This specimen comes from a study of T cells in Graves' hyperthyroidism and ophthalmopathy. Findings of the study overall: Also found in blood were most expanded thyroid clonotypes above 0.001. Ophthalmopathy stood apart from stable hyperthyroidism in a 13 V-J model.

TCR beta CDR3 regions were amplified from RNA. Primed by the HTBI set, a first-round RT-PCR was run on the TCR CDR3. One entry per CDR3 protein results from TCRdb running MiXCR on the multiplex PCR reads. The sample shows about 360,000 distinct CDR3 sequences, less than 20% of them seen only once. V lost 2 bases to trimming and J lost 8 bases, with 16 bases between them. CDR3 length: 15 amino acids. In germline, CDR1 is KGHSH, CDR2 LQKENI. This chain connects TRBV18 to TRBJ2-1, with D unclear. The sample taken for sequencing was blood. The receptor's source is a woman younger than 30 with Graves' hyperthyroidism that later progressed to Graves' ophthalmopathy. The chain's CDR3 is CASSPATYRGDEQFF. The CDR3 region has the DNA TGTGCCAGCTCACCAGCAACGTACCGAGGAGATGAGCAGTTCTTC.